This T cell receptor (beta chain) was profiled in a study of blood T cell repertoires in COVID-19. There are 15 residues in the CDR3. Germline V gene data show CDR1 as SNHLY and CDR2 as FYNNEI. V lost 7 bases and J lost 0; bases outside the gene matches: 6. Libraries were prepared by immunoSEQ multiplex PCR; TCRdb keeps only in-frame clonotypes and omits some of them. The data show roughly 260,000 clones, with roughly 86% seen just once and about 9.2% held by the top ten. This receptor was taken from a middle-aged man who had recovered from COVID-19. The rearrangement joins TRBV2 to TRBJ2-1, with 7 bases that match TRBD1. Sequenced input: peripheral blood. CDR3 nucleotides: TGTGCCAGCATTGAGGGGGACAGCTCCTACAATGAGCAGTTCTTC. The encoded protein is CASIEGDSSYNEQFF.